This T cell receptor (beta chain) came from a study of T-cell reconstitution after alpha-beta-depleted transplantation in children. Whole-study findings and limits: T-cell counts and diversity at one year following transplant were attributed mainly to newly produced T cells.

Germline V gene data show CDR1 as SGHRS and CDR2 as YFSETQ. CDR3 length equals 15 residues. V was pared by 3 bases and J by 0 bases, with 11 bases between. This clonotype was seen ten or more times. Its antigen is currently unknown. The library targeted TCRbeta and was prepared with unique molecular identifiers. TCRdb reprocessed the PCR reads with MiXCR, giving one entry per CDR3 protein. The table records approximately 70,000 distinct CDR3 sequences, 4% to 5% of them present only once. The source material was PBMCs, mostly from graft donor cells, sampled 180 days after TCRalphabeta/CD19-depleted stem cell transplant. The origin of this receptor is a boy in the first two years of life who had a stem cell transplant for acute myeloid leukemia, so the T cells may come from the graft donor. This chain links TRBV5-1 with TRBJ2-3; D possibly corresponds to TRBD1 (5 bases). CDR3 region: CASSSDRVSTDTQYF. The CDR3 coding sequence is TGCGCCAGCAGCTCCGACAGAGTTAGCACAGATACGCAGTATTTT.